This TCR beta chain was found in a study of identical twins. Study results and caveats: The authors drew conclusions from cross-sectional statistical analysis rather than following the same donors.

The sample holds a few counts of this clonotype. What it binds is unknown. MiXCR, run by TCRdb on the 5' RACE reads, gives a single entry per CDR3 protein. The table lists approximately 230,000 distinct CDR3 sequences, 6.5% of them singletons. Trimming at V came to 4 bases and at J to 3 bases, leaving 11 bases not matched to a gene. The length of the CDR3 is 16 residues. Germline V CDR1 and CDR2: SNHLY, FYNNEI. The sample was also reused in another study, on T cells expressing NK-cell markers.

The chain has TRBV2 and TRBJ2-7; 8 bases are a match to TRBD2. This TCR was sampled from a woman aged 18-30 years in good health. Specimen: CD8+ T cells sorted from blood. The CDR3 region has the DNA TGTGCCAGCAGTGTCCTTCCTACGGGAGGGGACTACGAGCAGTACTTC. Protein product: CASSVLPTGGDYEQYF.